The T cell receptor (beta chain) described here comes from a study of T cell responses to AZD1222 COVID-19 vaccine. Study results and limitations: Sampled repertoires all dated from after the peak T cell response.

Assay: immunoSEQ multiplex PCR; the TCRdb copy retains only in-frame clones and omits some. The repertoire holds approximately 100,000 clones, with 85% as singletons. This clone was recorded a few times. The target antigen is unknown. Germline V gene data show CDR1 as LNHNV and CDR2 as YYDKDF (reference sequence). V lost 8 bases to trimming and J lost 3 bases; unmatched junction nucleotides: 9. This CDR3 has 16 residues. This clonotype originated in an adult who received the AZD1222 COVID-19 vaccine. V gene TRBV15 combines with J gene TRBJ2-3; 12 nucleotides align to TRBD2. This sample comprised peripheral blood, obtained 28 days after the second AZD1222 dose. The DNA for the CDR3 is TGTGCCACCGCTACTACTAGCGGGGGGTTGACAGATACGCAGTATTTT. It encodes CATATTSGGLTDTQYF.